This entry features one TCR beta chain sequence. In this sample, this clonotype turned up a few times. Its antigen is currently not known. No much larger clone is present one base from it, and per-base qualities are unavailable. The data were obtained in a study of CD8 T cells in ankylosing spondylitis (dated by TCRdb to about 2017). In the study overall: To find TCR variants linked to disease, the study profiled T cell receptor beta repertoires in ankylosing spondylitis patients and healthy donors. Peripheral blood samples were taken, and synovial fluid was additionally collected from ankylosing spondylitis patients. The full study cohort comprised about 23 ankylosing spondylitis patients and approximately 100 healthy donors. The study at large found these results: A CD8+ phenotype was shown by the disease-linked clones, which were found at relatively low frequencies in peripheral blood. Some of the motif variants had been reported before in the synovial fluid and blood of reactive arthritis patients, a finding that suggests common disease-initiation mechanisms. Significant enrichment of the disease-linked clones was reported in matched synovial fluid samples from ankylosing spondylitis patients. A TCR beta motif made up of several highly homologous amino acid variants appeared to be characteristic of blood from ankylosing spondylitis patients.

Sequenced using an Illumina HiSeq 2500. Quantitative 5'-RACE with molecular barcodes was the method used to prepare the TCR beta libraries. Under the source paper's analysis protocol: Disease-linked TCR variants were identified with a new computational method built on a probabilistic model of VDJ rearrangement. Using fastp at Q25 and MiXCR, TCRdb reprocessed the public reads and kept productive beta chains. Each record represents a unique CDR3 protein, reported with the most common genes and DNA among its rows. TCRdb's processing, not the study's, gives the V and J calls here. This sample lists 450,000 to 550,000 distinct CDR3 sequences; less than 6% were detected once. Of the sample, roughly 3.3% falls within the top ten clones. The CDR3 goes from the cysteine to the phenylalanine over 18 residues. Of the read, only the CDR3 DNA is kept; its 54 bases are in frame from base 1. V loses 5 bases of germline sequence and J loses 1 base, and the interval between the two ends is 23 bases. As encoded in the germline V gene, CDR1 is MDHEN while CDR2 is SYDVKM.

Material: blood, either unsorted or a sorted T cell fraction (not recorded which). The V and J segments used are TRBV28 and TRBJ2-5; no D gene call is confident. This receptor was obtained from a male donor with ankylosing spondylitis. CDR3 sequence: CASSGTVWDQVSQETQYF. The DNA sequence is TGTGCCAGCAGTGGCACGGTGTGGGATCAGGTATCCCAAGAGACCCAGTACTTC.